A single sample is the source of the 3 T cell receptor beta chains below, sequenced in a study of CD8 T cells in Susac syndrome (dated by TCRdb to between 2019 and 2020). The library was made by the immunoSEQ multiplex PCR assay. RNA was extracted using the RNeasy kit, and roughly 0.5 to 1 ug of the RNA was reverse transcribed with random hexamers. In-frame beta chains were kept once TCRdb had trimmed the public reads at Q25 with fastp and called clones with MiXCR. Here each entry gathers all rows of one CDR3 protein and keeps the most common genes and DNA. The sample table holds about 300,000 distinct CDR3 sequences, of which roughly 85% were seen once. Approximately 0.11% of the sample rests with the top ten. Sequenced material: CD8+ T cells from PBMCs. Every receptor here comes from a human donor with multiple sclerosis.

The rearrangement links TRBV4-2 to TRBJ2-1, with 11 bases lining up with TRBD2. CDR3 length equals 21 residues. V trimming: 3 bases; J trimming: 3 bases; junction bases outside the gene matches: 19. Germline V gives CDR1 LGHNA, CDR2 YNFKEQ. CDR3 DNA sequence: TGTGCCAGCAGCCATGGTGGAGGTACTAGCGGGAGACCTATTTTCTACAATGAGCAGTTCTTC. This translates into CASSHGGGTSGRPIFYNEQFF.

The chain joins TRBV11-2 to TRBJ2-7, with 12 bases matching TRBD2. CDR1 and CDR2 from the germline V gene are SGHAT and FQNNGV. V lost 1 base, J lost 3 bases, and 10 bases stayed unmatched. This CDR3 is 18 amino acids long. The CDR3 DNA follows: TGTGCCAGCAGCTTAGGGCTAGCGGGAGGGCTCGGAGTCTACGAGCAGTACTTC. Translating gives CASSLGLAGGLGVYEQYF.

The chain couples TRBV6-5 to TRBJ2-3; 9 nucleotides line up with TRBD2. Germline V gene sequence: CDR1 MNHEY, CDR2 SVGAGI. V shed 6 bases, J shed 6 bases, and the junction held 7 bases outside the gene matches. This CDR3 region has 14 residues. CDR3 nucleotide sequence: TGTGCCAGCAGGAGTAGCGGGAGCGGGGATACGCAGTATTTT. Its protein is CASRSSGSGDTQYF.